This T cell receptor (beta chain) comes out of a study of CD8+ T cells in alopecia areata. Described treatment: oral pan-JAK inhibitor, 5-10 mg twice daily. Extraction of RNA preceded its reverse transcription into cDNA, which served as the sequencing template. The data were produced by immunoSEQ multiplex PCR, yet TCRdb's version contains in-frame clones alone and is incomplete. The sample yields 200,000 to 250,000 clones, approximately 45% seen once. From germline, CDR1 is SGHRS and CDR2 YFSETQ. There are 15 residues in the CDR3. V trimming: 4 bases; J trimming: 3 bases; junction bases outside the gene matches: 5.

The TCR originated in a human donor with alopecia areata. The chain is built from TRBV5-1 and TRBJ2-5; 11 positions agree with TRBD2. The input for sequencing was CD4+ T cells sorted from blood, taken around week 36, from a patient treated with tofacitinib. In DNA form, the CDR3 reads TGCGCCAGCAGCGTTAGCGGGAGGGCAGAAGAGACCCAGTACTTC. Residues: CASSVSGRAEETQYF.